The rows below give T cell receptor beta chains drawn from one sample of a study of CD8+ T cells in alopecia areata. Data came from immunoSEQ multiplex PCR; TCRdb stores just in-frame clones and leaves some out. The sample consists of about 20,000 clones, around 62% of them appearing once. Sequenced: CD4+ Tregs sorted from blood. All receptors derive from a human donor with alopecia areata. CDR3s include the opening cysteine and the closing phenylalanine or tryptophan. A D gene is named only where the DNA matches it firmly. Rows may omit the clone size; those that give it use once, few, many or a size class.

NA,TRBD2,TRBJ2-1,TRBV28,CASILAGVNEQFF,TGTGCCAGCATTCTAGCGGGGGTCAATGAGCAGTTCTTC
NA,NA,TRBJ2-7,TRBV27,CASSLGSGNLEQYF,TGTGCCAGCAGTTTAGGCTCCGGCAACCTCGAGCAGTACTTC
NA,NA,TRBJ2-5,TRBV28,CASSLEPRGQYF,TGTGCCAGCAGTTTGGAGCCGAGGGGCCAGTACTTC
once,TRBD1,TRBJ1-6,TRBV28,CASSLETGGYYSPLHF,TGTGCCAGCAGTTTAGAGACAGGGGGATACTATTCACCCCTCCACTTT
NA,NA,TRBJ2-5,TRBV18,CASSPPSSETQYF,TGTGCCAGCTCACCACCAAGTTCGGAGACCCAGTACTTC
NA,TRBD2,TRBJ2-3,TRBV7-2,CASSLAPKAGGLTQYF,TGTGCCAGCAGCTTAGCCCCGAAGGCGGGGGGGTTGACGCAGTATTTT
NA,NA,TRBJ2-1,TRBV5-6,CASSSSVGGEQFF,TGTGCCAGCAGCTCGTCTGTAGGCGGTGAGCAGTTCTTC
NA,NA,TRBJ2-1,TRBV6-6,CASSSGQGGSYNEQFF,TGTGCCAGCAGCTCGGGACAAGGGGGGTCCTACAATGAGCAGTTCTTC
few,NA,TRBJ2-2,TRBV5-1,CASSPGQTANTGELFF,TGCGCCAGCAGCCCGGGACAAACGGCGAACACCGGGGAGCTGTTTTTT
NA,NA,TRBJ2-2,TRBV7-9,CASSLFANTGELFF,TGTGCCAGCAGCTTATTCGCGAACACCGGGGAGCTGTTTTTT
NA,NA,TRBJ2-2,TRBV12-5,CASNTDTGELFF,TGTGCTAGTAACACGGACACCGGGGAGCTGTTTTTT
NA,NA,TRBJ2-7,TRBV27,CASSPLYRAQTEQYF,TGTGCCAGCAGTCCCCTCTACAGGGCTCAGACTGAGCAGTACTTC
few,NA,TRBJ1-5,TRBV28,CASRRGPRAHQPQHF,TGTGCCAGCAGAAGAGGACCAAGAGCCCATCAGCCCCAGCATTTT
NA,NA,TRBJ2-1,TRBV21-1,CASRRTSGSPDEQFF,TGTGCCAGCAGGAGAACTAGCGGGAGCCCTGATGAGCAGTTCTTC
few,TRBD1,TRBJ2-7,TRBV5-1,CASSPRTGVSYEQYF,TGCGCCAGCAGCCCGCGGACAGGGGTATCATACGAGCAGTACTTC
NA,NA,TRBJ2-5,TRBV29-1,CSVEDPFEADRPGTQYF,TGCAGCGTTGAAGATCCCTTTGAGGCCGACCGTCCGGGGACCCAGTACTTC
NA,NA,TRBJ2-5,TRBV5-1,CASSSVAEETQYF,TGCGCCAGCAGCTCAGTAGCGGAGGAGACCCAGTACTTC
NA,NA,TRBJ2-1,TRBV5-1,CASSLDRDYNEQFF,TGCGCCAGCAGCCTAGACAGAGACTACAATGAGCAGTTCTTC
NA,TRBD1,TRBJ2-5,TRBV10-2,CASSYGTGLKETQYF,TGCGCCAGCAGTTACGGGACAGGCCTAAAAGAGACCCAGTACTTC
NA,TRBD2,TRBJ2-1,TRBV6-1,CASRTLAGGEEFF,TGTGCCAGCAGGACTTTAGCGGGGGGGGAGGAGTTCTTC
once,NA,TRBJ1-5,TRBV7-2,CASSLAIHSNQPQHF,TGTGCCAGCAGCTTAGCAATCCATAGCAATCAGCCCCAGCATTTT
NA,TRBD1,TRBJ2-7,TRBV5-1,CASSPRTGGEYEQYF,TGCGCCAGCAGCCCCCGGACAGGCGGAGAGTACGAGCAGTACTTC
few,NA,TRBJ2-3,TRBV10-1,CASSEVQLTDTQYF,TGCGCCAGCAGTGAGGTGCAGCTCACAGATACGCAGTATTTT
NA,NA,TRBJ1-6,TRBV5-1,CASTISYNSPLHF,TGCGCCAGCACTATCTCCTATAATTCACCCCTCCACTTT
NA,NA,TRBJ2-6,TRBV5-1,CASRWGLIAGANVLTF,TGCGCCAGCAGATGGGGATTAATTGCCGGGGCCAACGTCCTGACTTTC